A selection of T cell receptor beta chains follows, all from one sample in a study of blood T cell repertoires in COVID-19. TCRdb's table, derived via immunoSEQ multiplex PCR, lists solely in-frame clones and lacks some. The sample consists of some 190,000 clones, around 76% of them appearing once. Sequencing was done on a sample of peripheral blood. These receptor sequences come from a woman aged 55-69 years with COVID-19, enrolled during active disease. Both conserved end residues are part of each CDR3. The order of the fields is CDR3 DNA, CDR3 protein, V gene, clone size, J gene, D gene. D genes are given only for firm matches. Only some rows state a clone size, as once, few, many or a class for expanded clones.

CDR3 DNA: TGTGCCAGCAGCTTAGGGGGGCAGGGCCCAACGGGAACTGAAGCTTTCTTT; CDR3 protein: CASSLGGQGPTGTEAFF; V gene: TRBV7-2; clone size: .; J gene: TRBJ1-1; D gene: .
CDR3 DNA: TGTGCCAGCAGCCTCCAGGGCCGTAATGAAAAACTGTTTTTT; CDR3 protein: CASSLQGRNEKLFF; V gene: TRBV2; clone size: .; J gene: TRBJ1-4; D gene: .
CDR3 DNA: TGTGCCAGCAGTTTAGGGACTAGCGGGAGGGCTGAGCAGTTCTTC; CDR3 protein: CASSLGTSGRAEQFF; V gene: TRBV27; clone size: .; J gene: TRBJ2-1; D gene: TRBD2
CDR3 DNA: TGTGCTAGTGTTTTTCCCCCGGACAAGGGGTCCTTAGGGGCCAAAAACATTCAGTACTTC; CDR3 protein: CASVFPPDKGSLGAKNIQYF; V gene: TRBV12-5; clone size: .; J gene: TRBJ2-4; D gene: .
CDR3 DNA: TGTGCCGGCTCGACAGTGAACACTGAAGCTTTCTTT; CDR3 protein: CAGSTVNTEAFF; V gene: TRBV28; clone size: few; J gene: TRBJ1-1; D gene: .
CDR3 DNA: TGTGCCAGCAGCATAAGGACAGGGTCTAATTCACCCCTCCACTTT; CDR3 protein: CASSIRTGSNSPLHF; V gene: TRBV11-2; clone size: .; J gene: TRBJ1-6; D gene: TRBD1
CDR3 DNA: TGTGCCAGCTCACCAGACAGGGGACCCTCTGGAAACACCATATATTTT; CDR3 protein: CASSPDRGPSGNTIYF; V gene: TRBV18; clone size: .; J gene: TRBJ1-3; D gene: TRBD1
CDR3 DNA: TGTGCCAGCAGCCAAGAGACTCTCAGCCGCTATGGCTACACCTTC; CDR3 protein: CASSQETLSRYGYTF; V gene: TRBV3-1/TRBV3-2; clone size: once; J gene: TRBJ1-2; D gene: .
CDR3 DNA: TGTGCCAGCAGCTTAAACAGGGTTGAAACAGATACGCAGTATTTT; CDR3 protein: CASSLNRVETDTQYF; V gene: TRBV5-4; clone size: .; J gene: TRBJ2-3; D gene: .
CDR3 DNA: TGTGCCAGCAGTGCGGACAGGAGCTCCTATGGCTACACCTTC; CDR3 protein: CASSADRSSYGYTF; V gene: TRBV2; clone size: .; J gene: TRBJ1-2; D gene: TRBD1
CDR3 DNA: TGTGCCAGCAGCGCCAGGGCGGCTGCTGGGGCCAACGTCCTGACTTTC; CDR3 protein: CASSARAAAGANVLTF; V gene: TRBV7-9; clone size: .; J gene: TRBJ2-6; D gene: .
CDR3 DNA: TGTGCCAGCAGTTACTCGGTTCTGATTCCGGGACAGAGAAAGTATGGCTACACCTTC; CDR3 protein: CASSYSVLIPGQRKYGYTF; V gene: TRBV6-2/TRBV6-3; clone size: once; J gene: TRBJ1-2; D gene: TRBD1
CDR3 DNA: TGTGCCAGCAGCCCACGGCGGACAGGTGGGGAGCAGTACTTC; CDR3 protein: CASSPRRTGGEQYF; V gene: TRBV7-8; clone size: few; J gene: TRBJ2-7; D gene: TRBD1
CDR3 DNA: TGTGCCAGCAGCTTGGCCCCCCAGGGGGCCAACACCGGGGAGCTGTTTTTT; CDR3 protein: CASSLAPQGANTGELFF; V gene: TRBV5-5; clone size: .; J gene: TRBJ2-2; D gene: TRBD1
CDR3 DNA: TGTGCCAGCAGTTCCTCGGGGGGCGCGATCGGGGAGCTGTTTTTT; CDR3 protein: CASSSSGGAIGELFF; V gene: TRBV27; clone size: .; J gene: TRBJ2-2; D gene: .
CDR3 DNA: TGCAGCGTTGAAGAAAATTTCCGCGGAGACACCGGGGAGCTGTTTTTT; CDR3 protein: CSVEENFRGDTGELFF; V gene: TRBV29-1; clone size: .; J gene: TRBJ2-2; D gene: .